This T cell receptor (beta chain) was obtained from a study of Graves' ophthalmopathy and Graves' hyperthyroidism. RNA transcripts provided the template for amplifying TCR beta CDR3 regions. Second-round multiplex PCR followed a first-round RT-PCR using HTBI primers. TCRdb itself ran the multiplex PCR reads through MiXCR, one entry per CDR3 protein. Of about 390,000 distinct CDR3 sequences detected, 15% to 17% appear once; the ten largest clones hold 5.5% to 8%. This clonotype came up many times. This CDR3 contains 12 residues. V was clipped by 6 bases and J by 0 bases, with 8 bases between them. Germline CDR1 is DFQATT and CDR2 is SNEGSKA (reference sequence).

The sample comprised peripheral blood. This receptor was taken from a woman in her late teens or twenties with stable Graves' hyperthyroidism. The chain has TRBV20-1 and TRBJ2-5, with D perhaps matching TRBD1 (5 bases). Here the CDR3 DNA reads TGCAGTGCACGACAGTACCAAGAGACCCAGTACTTC. Its protein is CSARQYQETQYF.